These T cell receptor beta chains were read from a single sample in a study of blood T cell repertoires in COVID-19. TCRdb's table, derived via immunoSEQ multiplex PCR, lists solely in-frame clones and lacks some. The profile shows about 290,000 clones, around nine tenths of them singletons. The sample was peripheral blood. The receptors stem from a woman aged 35 to 49 who had recovered from COVID-19. CDR3s include the opening cysteine and the closing phenylalanine or tryptophan. D genes are given only for firm matches. Expanded clones get a size class; other rows say once, few or many, or leave the size out.

CDR3,DNA,size,V,J,D
CASTQGTQYF,TGTGCCAGCACCCAGGGGACCCAGTACTTC,.,TRBV2,TRBJ2-5,.
CASTGLAGELFF,TGTGCCAGTACGGGGTTAGCCGGGGAGCTGTTTTTT,.,TRBV19,TRBJ2-2,.
CASSQRDREGYEQFF,TGTGCCAGCAGCCAAAGGGACAGGGAGGGGTATGAGCAGTTCTTC,.,TRBV14,TRBJ2-1,TRBD1
CASSLDGGYYEQYF,TGTGCCAGCAGTTTGGACGGGGGATACTACGAGCAGTACTTC,.,TRBV27,TRBJ2-7,.
CASSFSAGTNTGELFF,TGTGCCAGCAGCTTTTCGGCGGGCACGAACACCGGGGAGCTGTTTTTT,.,TRBV5-4,TRBJ2-2,.
CASSQGQGTHNEQFF,TGTGCCAGCAGCCAGGGACAGGGCACCCACAATGAGCAGTTCTTC,once,TRBV7-3,TRBJ2-1,TRBD1
CASSWESGNTGELFF,TGTGCCAGCAGCTGGGAGAGCGGGAACACCGGGGAGCTGTTTTTT,.,TRBV5-4,TRBJ2-2,.
CASSWNPGTGDGYTF,TGTGCCAGCAGCTGGAACCCCGGGACAGGGGATGGCTACACCTTC,.,TRBV5-4,TRBJ1-2,TRBD1
CAWAPFGTKELFF,TGTGCCTGGGCCCCGTTTGGGACAAAGGAACTGTTTTTT,few,TRBV30,TRBJ1-4,.
CASRPGTSASYEQYF,TGCGCCAGCAGACCCGGGACTAGCGCCTCCTACGAGCAGTACTTC,.,TRBV5-1,TRBJ2-7,TRBD2
CASAGGVGGYEQYF,TGTGCCAGTGCCGGGGGGGTAGGGGGTTACGAGCAGTACTTC,.,TRBV7-2,TRBJ2-7,TRBD2
CAWSVSGQAKMNTEAFF,TGTGCCTGGAGTGTAAGTGGTCAGGCAAAGATGAACACTGAAGCTTTCTTT,few,TRBV30,TRBJ1-1,.
CASSLSGSSYEQYF,TGTGCCAGCAGTTTATCCGGGAGCTCCTACGAGCAGTACTTC,.,TRBV27,TRBJ2-7,.
CASSTSGSWNEQFF,TGTGCCAGCAGCACTAGCGGGAGTTGGAATGAGCAGTTCTTC,once,TRBV9,TRBJ2-1,TRBD2
CASSLAPGTGGKFEQFF,TGTGCCAGCAGTCTTGCGCCCGGGACAGGGGGCAAATTTGAGCAGTTCTTC,.,TRBV28,TRBJ2-1,TRBD1
CASGRGSPYEQYF,TGTGCCAGTGGTCGAGGGTCTCCCTACGAGCAGTACTTC,once,TRBV19,TRBJ2-7,.
CASSGGGPEAFF,TGTGCCAGCAGCGGCGGGGGACCTGAAGCTTTCTTT,.,TRBV5-6,TRBJ1-1,.
CASSRQGGTGELFF,TGTGCCAGCAGTCGTCAGGGGGGCACCGGGGAGCTGTTTTTT,.,TRBV6-4,TRBJ2-2,.
CASSLALAGVNEQFF,TGTGCCAGCAGTTTAGCGCTAGCGGGAGTTAATGAGCAGTTCTTC,.,TRBV27,TRBJ2-1,TRBD2
CASSVATYGGPGELFF,TGTGCCAGCAGCGTAGCCACCTACGGGGGGCCCGGGGAGCTGTTTTTT,.,TRBV9,TRBJ2-2,.
CASSSSTGFRETQYF,TGTGCCAGCAGTTCCTCAACAGGGTTTAGGGAGACCCAGTACTTC,.,TRBV28,TRBJ2-5,.
CASSLDQGSKSPLHF,TGCGCCAGCAGCTTGGATCAGGGTAGTAAATCACCCCTCCACTTT,.,TRBV5-1,TRBJ1-6,.
CSVEGPDYGYTF,TGCAGCGTTGAGGGGCCAGACTATGGCTACACCTTC,.,TRBV29-1,TRBJ1-2,.
CSVEDYLGGLFF,TGCAGCGTTGAAGACTACCTCGGTGGGCTGTTTTTT,.,TRBV29-1,TRBJ2-2,.
CASSMRLAGGRGEQFF,TGTGCCAGTAGTATGCGACTAGCGGGAGGGCGCGGAGAGCAGTTCTTC,.,TRBV19,TRBJ2-1,TRBD2
CASSEGTSDYGYTF,TGTGCCAGCAGCGAAGGGACATCCGACTATGGCTACACCTTC,.,TRBV13,TRBJ1-2,.
CASSQTSGESSYNEQFF,TGTGCCAGCAGCCAAACTAGCGGGGAAAGCTCCTACAATGAGCAGTTCTTC,.,TRBV4-2,TRBJ2-1,TRBD2
CASSLLSSGSGTQYF,TGTGCCAGCAGCTTATTGTCTAGCGGGAGTGGGACCCAGTACTTC,.,TRBV7-9,TRBJ2-5,TRBD2
CASSLGADTEAFF,TGCGCCAGCAGCTTGGGCGCGGACACTGAAGCTTTCTTT,.,TRBV5-1,TRBJ1-1,.
CASSQALAGGPYNEQFF,TGTGCCAGCAGCCAAGCCCTAGCGGGAGGGCCCTACAATGAGCAGTTCTTC,few,TRBV4-2,TRBJ2-1,TRBD2
CASSVETESGYGYTF,TGTGCCAGCAGCGTAGAGACGGAGTCGGGATATGGCTACACCTTC,.,TRBV9,TRBJ1-2,.
CASSRGVAGGLSYF,TGTGCCAGCAGCCGCGGGGTAGCGGGGGGACTCTCGTACTTC,.,TRBV11-2,TRBJ2-5,TRBD2
CASSSGGRTNEKLFF,TGTGCCAGCAGTTCGGGGGGCCGAACTAATGAAAAACTGTTTTTT,.,TRBV28,TRBJ1-4,.
CASSHSSGGADTQYF,TGTGCCAGCAGCCACTCCTCCGGGGGGGCGGATACGCAGTATTTT,.,TRBV9,TRBJ2-3,TRBD2
CASSQGAQSNQPQHF,TGTGCCAGCAGCCAAGGGGCCCAAAGCAATCAGCCCCAGCATTTT,.,TRBV6-2/TRBV6-3,TRBJ1-5,.
CAWSATGNQPQHF,TGTGCCTGGAGTGCGACAGGGAATCAGCCCCAGCATTTT,.,TRBV30,TRBJ1-5,TRBD1
CASSPRGGSNNSPLHF,TGTGCCAGCAGCCCTAGAGGGGGATCCAATAATTCACCCCTCCACTTT,once,TRBV9,TRBJ1-6,.
CASSQDLGGLNTGELFF,TGCGCCAGCAGCCAAGATTTGGGCGGACTCAACACCGGGGAGCTGTTTTTT,.,TRBV4-1,TRBJ2-2,.
CSVLGGLAGVGQETQYF,TGCAGCGTTCTTGGCGGACTAGCGGGAGTCGGGCAAGAGACCCAGTACTTC,.,TRBV29-1,TRBJ2-5,TRBD2
CATETSDEETQYF,TGTGCCACGGAAACTAGCGACGAGGAGACCCAGTACTTC,.,TRBV24-1,TRBJ2-5,TRBD2
CASSLESGNAYEQYF,TGTGCCAGCAGCTTAGAGTCAGGGAACGCCTACGAGCAGTACTTC,.,TRBV11-2,TRBJ2-7,.
CATSERTSGNTGELFF,TGTGCCACCAGTGAAAGGACTAGCGGGAACACCGGGGAGCTGTTTTTT,.,TRBV24-1,TRBJ2-2,TRBD2
CASSWQTGDTQYF,TGTGCCAGCAGTTGGCAGACTGGAGATACGCAGTATTTT,.,TRBV12-3/TRBV12-4,TRBJ2-3,.
CASSSGQNQETQYF,TGTGCCAGCAGTTCGGGACAAAACCAAGAGACCCAGTACTTC,.,TRBV27,TRBJ2-5,.
CASSLGTAVGGADTQYF,TGTGCCAGCAGCCTCGGGACAGCGGTTGGTGGGGCAGATACGCAGTATTTT,.,TRBV28,TRBJ2-3,TRBD1
CASSTGLAGYNEQFF,TGTGCCAGCAGCACTGGACTAGCGGGATACAATGAGCAGTTCTTC,.,TRBV7-9,TRBJ2-1,TRBD2
CASSQDLGSGPYNEQFF,TGTGCCAGCAGCCAAGATCTCGGTAGCGGTCCCTACAATGAGCAGTTCTTC,.,TRBV3-1/TRBV3-2,TRBJ2-1,.
CASRQTSTDTQYF,TGTGCCAGCAGGCAGACTAGCACAGATACGCAGTATTTT,few,TRBV3-1/TRBV3-2,TRBJ2-3,.
CASSPRTGGETQYF,TGTGCCAGCAGCCCCAGGACAGGGGGAGAGACCCAGTACTTC,.,TRBV7-9,TRBJ2-5,TRBD1
CASRGGTTRVQPQHF,TGTGCCAGCAGGGGGGGGACGACCAGGGTTCAGCCCCAGCATTTT,.,TRBV2,TRBJ1-5,.